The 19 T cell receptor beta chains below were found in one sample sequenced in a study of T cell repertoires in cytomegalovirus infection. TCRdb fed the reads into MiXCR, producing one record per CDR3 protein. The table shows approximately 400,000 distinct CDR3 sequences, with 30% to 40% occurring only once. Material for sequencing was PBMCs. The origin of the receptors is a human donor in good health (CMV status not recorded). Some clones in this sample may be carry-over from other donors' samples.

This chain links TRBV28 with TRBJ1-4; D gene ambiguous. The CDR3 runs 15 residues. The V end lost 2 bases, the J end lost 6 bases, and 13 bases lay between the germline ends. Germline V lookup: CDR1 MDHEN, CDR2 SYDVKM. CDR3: CASSLPGSSDEKLFF. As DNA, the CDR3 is TGTGCCAGCAGTTTACCTGGAAGCAGTGATGAAAAACTGTTTTTT.

For the CDR3, the DNA is TGTGCCACCAGTGATTCCCCGGGGTCCACAGATACGCAGTATTTT. Protein sequence: CATSDSPGSTDTQYF. The rearrangement links TRBV24-1 to TRBJ2-3, with D possibly TRBD2 on 5 matching bases. The CDR3 has 15 residues. The germline V gene encodes CDR1 KGHDR and CDR2 SFDVKD. V lost 2 bases, J lost 2 bases, and 10 bases lay in between.

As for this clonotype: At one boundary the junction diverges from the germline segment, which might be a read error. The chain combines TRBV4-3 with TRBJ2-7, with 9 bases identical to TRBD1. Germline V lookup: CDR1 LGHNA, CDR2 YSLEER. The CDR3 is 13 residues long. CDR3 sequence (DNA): TGCGCCAGCAGTACGGACAGGGGCTACGAGAAGTACTTC. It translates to CASSTDRGYEKYF.

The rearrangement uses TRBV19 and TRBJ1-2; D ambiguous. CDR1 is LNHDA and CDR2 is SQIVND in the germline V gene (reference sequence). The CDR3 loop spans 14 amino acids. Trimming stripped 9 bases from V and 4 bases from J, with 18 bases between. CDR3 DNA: TGTGCCAGCTTGAGACGGGCAACCCTCTATGGCTACACCTTC. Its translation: CASLRRATLYGYTF.

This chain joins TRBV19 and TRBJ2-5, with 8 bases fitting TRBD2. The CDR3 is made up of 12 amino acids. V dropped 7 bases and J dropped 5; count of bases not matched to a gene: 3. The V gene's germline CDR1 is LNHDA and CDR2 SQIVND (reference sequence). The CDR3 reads CASTPGGETQYF. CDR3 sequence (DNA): TGTGCCAGTACACCGGGGGGGGAGACCCAGTACTTC.

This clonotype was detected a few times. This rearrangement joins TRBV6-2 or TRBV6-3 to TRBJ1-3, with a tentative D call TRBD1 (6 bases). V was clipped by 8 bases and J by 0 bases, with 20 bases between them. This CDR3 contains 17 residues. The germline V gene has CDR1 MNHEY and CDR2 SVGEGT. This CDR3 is CASGTILGTLSGNTIYF. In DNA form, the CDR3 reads TGTGCCAGCGGGACTATCCTCGGGACACTCTCTGGAAACACCATATATTTT.

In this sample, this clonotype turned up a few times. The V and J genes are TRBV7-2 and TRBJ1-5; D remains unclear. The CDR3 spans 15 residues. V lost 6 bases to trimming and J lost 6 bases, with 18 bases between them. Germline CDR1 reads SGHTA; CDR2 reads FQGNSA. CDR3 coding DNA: TGTGCCAGCAGTCCGTGGGAGGGATTTGGTCAGCCCCAGCATTTT. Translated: CASSPWEGFGQPQHF. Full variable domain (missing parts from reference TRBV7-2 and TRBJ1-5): GAGVSQSPSNKVTEKGKDVELRCDPISGHTALYWYRQSLGQGLEFLIYFQGNSAPDKSGLPSDRFSAERTGGSVSTLTIQRTQQEDSAVYLCASSPWEGFGQPQHFGDGTRLSIL.

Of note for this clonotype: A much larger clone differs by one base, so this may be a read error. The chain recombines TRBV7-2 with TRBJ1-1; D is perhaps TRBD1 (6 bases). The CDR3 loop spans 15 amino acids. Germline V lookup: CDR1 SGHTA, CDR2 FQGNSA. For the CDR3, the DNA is TGTGCCAGCAGTCCTCGGACAGTCCAGAACACTGAAGCTTTGTTT. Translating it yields CASSPRTVQNTEALF.

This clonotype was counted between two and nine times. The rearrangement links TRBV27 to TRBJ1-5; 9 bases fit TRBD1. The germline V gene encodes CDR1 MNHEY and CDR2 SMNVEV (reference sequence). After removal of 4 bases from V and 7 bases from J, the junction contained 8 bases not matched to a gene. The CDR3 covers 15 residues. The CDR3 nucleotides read TGTGCCAGCAGTTCCCTGGGACAGGGTGCACAGCCCCAGCATTTT. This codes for CASSSLGQGAQPQHF.

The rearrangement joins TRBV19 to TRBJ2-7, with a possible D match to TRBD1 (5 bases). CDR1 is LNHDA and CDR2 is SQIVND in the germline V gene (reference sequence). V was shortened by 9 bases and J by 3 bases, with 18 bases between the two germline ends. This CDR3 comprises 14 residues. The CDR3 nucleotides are TGTGCCAGCCGAGGTGGGGCCAGACTCTACGAGCAGTACTTC. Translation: CASRGGARLYEQYF.

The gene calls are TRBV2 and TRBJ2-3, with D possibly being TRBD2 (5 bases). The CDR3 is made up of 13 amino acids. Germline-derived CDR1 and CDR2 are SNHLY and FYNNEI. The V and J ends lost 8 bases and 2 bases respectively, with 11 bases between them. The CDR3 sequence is CASGRLHTDTQYF. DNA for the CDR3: TGTGCCAGCGGGAGACTTCACACAGATACGCAGTATTTT.

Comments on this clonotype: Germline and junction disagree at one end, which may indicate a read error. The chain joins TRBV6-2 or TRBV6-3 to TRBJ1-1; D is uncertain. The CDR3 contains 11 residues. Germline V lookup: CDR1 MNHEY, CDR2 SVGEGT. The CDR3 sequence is CDSSYSTEAFF. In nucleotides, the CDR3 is TGTGACAGCAGTTACAGCACTGAAGCTTTCTTT.

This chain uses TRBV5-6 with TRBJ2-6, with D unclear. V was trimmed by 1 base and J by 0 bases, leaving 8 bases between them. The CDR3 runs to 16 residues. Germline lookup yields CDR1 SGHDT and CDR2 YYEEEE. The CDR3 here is CASSLFSSSGANVLTF. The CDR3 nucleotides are TGTGCCAGCAGCTTGTTCAGCTCCTCTGGGGCCAACGTCCTGACTTTC.

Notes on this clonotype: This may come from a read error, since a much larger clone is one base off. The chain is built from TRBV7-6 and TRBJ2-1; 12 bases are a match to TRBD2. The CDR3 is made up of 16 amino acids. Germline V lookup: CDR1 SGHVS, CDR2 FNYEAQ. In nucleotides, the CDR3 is TGTGCCAGCAGCTCCATTCTAGCGGGGGGGCTTAATGAGCAGTTATTC. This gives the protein CASSSILAGGLNEQLF.

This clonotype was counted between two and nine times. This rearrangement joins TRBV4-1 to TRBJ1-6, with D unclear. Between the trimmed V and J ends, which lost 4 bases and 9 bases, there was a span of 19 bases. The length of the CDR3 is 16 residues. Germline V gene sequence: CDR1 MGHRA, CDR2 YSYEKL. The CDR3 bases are TGCGCCAGCAGCCTTCATTGGACCCCCGAGGGTTCACCCCTCCACTTT. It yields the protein CASSLHWTPEGSPLHF.

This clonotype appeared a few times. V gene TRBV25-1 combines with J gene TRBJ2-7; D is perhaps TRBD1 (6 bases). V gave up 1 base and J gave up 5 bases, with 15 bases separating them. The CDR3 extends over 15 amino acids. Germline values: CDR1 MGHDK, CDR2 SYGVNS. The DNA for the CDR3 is TGTGCCAGCAGTGAATTGGGGACAACTAATCACGAGCAGTACTTC. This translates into CASSELGTTNHEQYF.

The CDR3 DNA sequence: TGTGCCATCAGTAGTTCAGGCCTTGGGAACACTGAAGCTTTCTTT. This encodes CAISSSGLGNTEAFF. The V gene is TRBV10-3, the J gene TRBJ1-1, with D uncertain. CDR3 length: 15 amino acids. V lost 5 bases, J lost 1 base, and 14 bases lay in between. Germline assignment: CDR1 ENHRY and CDR2 SYGVKD.

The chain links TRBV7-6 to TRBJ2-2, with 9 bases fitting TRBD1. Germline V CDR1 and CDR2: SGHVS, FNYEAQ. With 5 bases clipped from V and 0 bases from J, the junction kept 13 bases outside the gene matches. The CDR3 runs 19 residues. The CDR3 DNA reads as TGTGCCAGCAGCCCCGCGATGGGACAGGGTCCCCCGAACACCGGGGAGCTGTTTTTT. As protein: CASSPAMGQGPPNTGELFF.

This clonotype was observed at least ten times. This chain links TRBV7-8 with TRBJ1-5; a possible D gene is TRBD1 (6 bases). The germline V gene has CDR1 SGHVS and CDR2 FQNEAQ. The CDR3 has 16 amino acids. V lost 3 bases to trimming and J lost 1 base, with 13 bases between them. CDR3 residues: CASSLLDRKSNQPQHF. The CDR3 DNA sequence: TGTGCCAGCAGCTTGCTTGACAGGAAGAGCAATCAGCCCCAGCATTTT.